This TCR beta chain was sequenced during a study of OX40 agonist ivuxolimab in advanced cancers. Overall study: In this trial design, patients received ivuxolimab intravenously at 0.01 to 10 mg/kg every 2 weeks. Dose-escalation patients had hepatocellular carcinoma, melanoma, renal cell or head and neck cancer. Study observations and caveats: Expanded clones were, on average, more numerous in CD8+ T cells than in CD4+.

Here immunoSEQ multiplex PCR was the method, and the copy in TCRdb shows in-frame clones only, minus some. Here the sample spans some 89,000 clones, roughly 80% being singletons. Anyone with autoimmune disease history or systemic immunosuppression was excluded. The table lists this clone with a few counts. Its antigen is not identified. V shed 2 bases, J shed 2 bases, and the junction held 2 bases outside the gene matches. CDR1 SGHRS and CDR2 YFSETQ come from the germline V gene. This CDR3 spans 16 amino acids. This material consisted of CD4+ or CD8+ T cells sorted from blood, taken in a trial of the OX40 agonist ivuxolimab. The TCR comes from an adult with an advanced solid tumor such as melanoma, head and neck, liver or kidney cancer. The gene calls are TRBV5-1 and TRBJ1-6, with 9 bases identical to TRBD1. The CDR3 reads CASSLQGATYNSPLHF. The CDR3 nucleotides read TGCGCCAGCAGCTTACAGGGGGCCACCTATAATTCACCCCTCCACTTT.